This is a list of T cell receptor beta chains from one sample in a study of metastatic and nonmetastatic thyroid tumors. With MiXCR, TCRdb called clones anew from the PCR reads. Among about 92,000 clones listed, approximately 15% were seen once. Sequences were obtained from blood. Receptor source: a female donor with papillary thyroid cancer or a benign thyroid nodule (not recorded which). Some clones in this sample may be carry-over from other donors' samples. Both conserved end residues are trimmed from each CDR3. Each record gives: D gene, V gene, CDR3 protein. A D gene is named only where the DNA matches it firmly.

NA TRBV7-9 ASSRKTTGTETQY
TRBD1 TRBV10-1 ASSVDRVAHEQY
NA TRBV3-1 ASSQDTSYEQY
NA TRBV20-1 SATGGRDQPQH
TRBD1 TRBV5-6 ASSWTGPGYT
TRBD2 TRBV11-2 ASSSGLAGTGELF
NA TRBV20-1 SATQWAYEQY
TRBD1 TRBV20-1 SLGTGGGNYGYT
NA TRBV20-1 SARDGTGWQPQH
TRBD2 TRBV5-1 ASSRDFSGVTIQY
NA TRBV5-1 ASSLLGGRADTQY
TRBD1 TRBV20-1 SARETGVGANVLT
NA TRBV28 ASRGNAYNSPLH
TRBD1 TRBV7-2 ASSLVGVGQGPLAEAF
NA TRBV28 ASSSGGDNQPQH
TRBD2 TRBV30 AWGTTSGVTDTQY
NA TRBV5-4 ASSPDDAPYGYT
NA TRBV30 AFSVVLSGYT
TRBD1 TRBV6-1 ASIAPTTGVGKPQH
NA TRBV4-1 ASSQARTEAKWNEQF
NA TRBV19 ASSTGPYTEAF
NA TRBV2 ASSEALGGPTEAF
NA TRBV5-5 ASKLGGLYEQY
TRBD2 TRBV2 ASKAGGSTDTQY
NA TRBV28 ASSLRIPGRNRRSNQPKH
NA TRBV5-4 ASSLEQKNTEAF
NA TRBV30 AWNSLLGRGSGNTIY
NA TRBV2 ASTVGQAGAPLH
NA TRBV10-2 ASSGTGETQY
NA TRBV7-2 ASSRLQGGKTQY
NA TRBV11-2 ASSLGSLGELF
NA TRBV25-1 AKTLLYEPQH
TRBD1 TRBV7-2 ASSLKGQLNSPLH
TRBD1 TRBV6-2/TRBV6-3 ASSPRTGGLTEAF
TRBD1 TRBV20-1 SAIDRGSYNEQF
NA TRBV12-3/TRBV12-4 ASSRLNSNNEQF
TRBD1 TRBV2 ASGRGQADTQY
NA TRBV6-2/TRBV6-3 ASSYSGEREQF
NA TRBV10-1 ASKPIPRGGVYT
NA TRBV19 ASTIGQGGHNEQF
TRBD1 TRBV28 ASSLYTRTGREHY
NA TRBV9 ASSTGESNEQF
NA TRBV10-3 AIREIRDQPQH
NA TRBV27 ASSLGQGSGANVLT